These 16 T cell receptor beta chains came from one sample sequenced in a study of blood T cell repertoires in COVID-19. Measured with immunoSEQ multiplex PCR; TCRdb has only the in-frame clones, and not every one. The profile shows around 75,000 clones, 90% of them singletons. Sequenced sample: peripheral blood. Receptor source: a man aged 50 to 60 with acute or convalescent COVID-19.

This clone was found once. This chain joins TRBV10-3 and TRBJ2-4; TRBD1 might be the D (6 bases). This CDR3 has 15 amino acids. Germline V gene data show CDR1 as ENHRY and CDR2 as SYGVKD. The V end was cut by 6 bases, the J end by 3 bases, with 15 bases between. The CDR3 loop is CAISFDRLGKNIQYF. The CDR3, as DNA: TGTGCCATCAGCTTTGACAGGTTGGGCAAAAACATTCAGTACTTC.

This CDR3 is CASSPFGQGQETQYF. The CDR3 DNA reads as TGTGCCAGCAGCCCCTTTGGACAGGGCCAAGAGACCCAGTACTTC. V gene TRBV9 combines with J gene TRBJ2-5, with TRBD1 identical over 8 bases. Germline values: CDR1 SGDLS, CDR2 YYNGEE. This CDR3 contains 15 residues. Trimming took 4 bases from V and 1 from J; bases not matched to a gene: 6. The whole variable domain, remainder taken from reference TRBV9 and TRBJ2-5, is DSGVTQTPKHLITATGQRVTLRCSPRSGDLSVYWYQQSLDQGLQFLIQYYNGEERAKGNILERFSAQQFPDLHSELNLSSLELGDSALYFCASSPFGQGQETQYFGPGTRLLVL.

This clone was observed a few times. The chain has TRBV4-1 and TRBJ2-2; 10 bases match TRBD2. This CDR3 comprises 19 residues. Germline loops: CDR1 MGHRA, CDR2 YSYEKL. The V segment lost 0 bases and the J segment 3 bases; nucleotides outside the gene matches: 10. The DNA of the CDR3 is TGCGCCAGCAGCCAAGATGGGGCTAGCGGGGGATCTTACACCGGGGAGCTGTTTTTT. It encodes CASSQDGASGGSYTGELFF.

A few counts support this clone. This chain joins TRBV11-2 and TRBJ1-3; D is unresolved. Germline loops: CDR1 SGHAT, CDR2 FQNNGV. This CDR3 has 16 amino acids. V was trimmed by 6 bases and J by 0 bases, leaving 15 bases between them. The chain's CDR3 is CASSRSGSSSGNTIYF. For the CDR3, the DNA is TGTGCCAGCAGTCGATCCGGGTCTTCCTCTGGAAACACCATATATTTT.

This chain links TRBV28 with TRBJ1-1, with 9 bases lining up with TRBD1. The CDR3 contains 14 residues. After removal of 6 bases from V and 8 bases from J, the junction contained 10 bases not matched to a gene. Germline CDR1 reads MDHEN; CDR2 reads SYDVKM. CDR3 amino acids: CASSTNRGRPEAFF. The CDR3 DNA reads as TGTGCCAGCAGCACGAACAGGGGGCGCCCCGAAGCTTTCTTT.

The rearrangement links TRBV12-3 or TRBV12-4 to TRBJ1-4; 7 positions agree with TRBD1. The CDR3 runs 12 residues. With V trimmed by 7 bases and J by 4 bases, 0 bases remained unmatched. In DNA form, the CDR3 reads TGTGCCAGCAACAGGGGTAATGAAAAACTGTTTTTT. It codes for CASNRGNEKLFF.

The rearrangement joins TRBV15 to TRBJ2-7; possibly TRBD2 for D (5 bases). V was trimmed by 8 bases and J by 0 bases, leaving 11 bases between them. CDR3 length: 13 residues. Germline CDR1 reads LNHNV; CDR2 reads YYDKDF (reference sequence). Written as DNA, the CDR3 is TGTGCCACCTCAGCGGTGAGCTCCTACGAGCAGTACTTC. This encodes CATSAVSSYEQYF.

The gene calls are TRBV4-3 and TRBJ2-1; a weak D match, TRBD2 (5 bases). This CDR3 has 15 residues. CDR1 and CDR2 (germline): LGHNA, YSLEER. Between the trimmed V and J ends, which lost 0 bases and 4 bases, there was a span of 10 bases. In DNA, the CDR3 is TGCGCCAGCAGCCAAGAAAACGGGGATTACAATGAGCAGTTCTTC. It encodes CASSQENGDYNEQFF.

The CDR3 sequence: CASSLQGSGELFF. The CDR3 nucleotides are TGTGCCAGCAGTTTACAGGGATCCGGGGAGCTGTTTTTT. The chain joins TRBV27 to TRBJ2-2; D might be TRBD1 (5 bases). The CDR3 length is 13 residues. V lost 2 bases to trimming and J lost 6 bases, with 7 bases between them. Germline values: CDR1 MNHEY, CDR2 SMNVEV (reference sequence).

The J gene is TRBJ2-5, the V gene TRBV5-8, with 10 bases identical to TRBD2. V dropped 4 bases and J dropped 3; count of bases not matched to a gene: 12. This CDR3 is 17 amino acids long. Looked up from germline, CDR1 is SGHTS and CDR2 is YDEGEE. The CDR3 region is CASSVGDTSGTEETQYF. Written as DNA, the CDR3 is TGTGCCAGCAGCGTGGGGGATACTAGCGGGACTGAAGAGACCCAGTACTTC.

CDR3 region: CASSRGQGAQGYGYTF. CDR3 sequence (DNA): TGTGCCAGTAGTCGGGGACAGGGGGCGCAAGGCTATGGCTACACCTTC. This chain connects TRBV19 to TRBJ1-2; 12 nucleotides match TRBD1. The CDR3 is made up of 16 amino acids. The ends lost 5 bases at V and 4 bases at J; junction bases unmatched: 8. Germline V lookup: CDR1 LNHDA, CDR2 SQIVND (reference sequence).

This clone was detected once. This sequence joins TRBV5-6 and TRBJ1-4; D gene uncertain. V was trimmed by 1 base and J by 6 bases, leaving 16 bases between them. The germline gives CDR1 SGHDT, CDR2 YYEEEE. The CDR3 contains 16 residues. For the CDR3, the DNA is TGTGCCAGCAGCTTGAAGTTACGGGCGAGGGATGAAAAACTGTTTTTT. This codes for CASSLKLRARDEKLFF.

The V and J genes are TRBV10-3 and TRBJ1-2, with D perhaps TRBD1 (6 bases). This CDR3 has 17 residues. Germline lookup yields CDR1 ENHRY and CDR2 SYGVKD. Trimming left V 0 bases short and J 2 bases short, with 16 bases between. Here the CDR3 DNA reads TGTGCCATCAGTGAGTCGGCCAGGGGTCTCCTCAACTATGGCTACACCTTC. Translation gives CAISESARGLLNYGYTF.

This clone was found once. The chain has TRBV18 and TRBJ2-5; TRBD2 matches 8 bases. Germline V gene sequence: CDR1 KGHSH, CDR2 LQKENI. CDR3 length equals 14 residues. V gave up 6 bases and J gave up 4 bases; unmatched junction bases: 7. CDR3 DNA sequence: TGTGCCAGCTCCGGACTAGCCGGCTTAGAGACCCAGTACTTC. This gives the protein CASSGLAGLETQYF.

The chain recombines TRBV28 with TRBJ1-3; 7 bases fit TRBD1. The CDR3 has 14 residues. Germline assignment: CDR1 MDHEN and CDR2 SYDVKM. The V gene end was trimmed by 4 bases and the J gene end by 6 bases; junction bases not matched to a gene: 6. CDR3 sequence: CASSSEDRLNTIYF. The CDR3 DNA reads TGTGCCAGCAGTTCGGAGGACAGGTTAAACACCATATATTTT. Full variable domain (missing parts from reference TRBV28 and TRBJ1-3): DVKVTQSSRYLVKRTGEKVFLECVQDMDHENMFWYRQDPGLGLRLIYFSYDVKMKEKGDIPEGYSVSREKKERFSLILESASTNQTSMYLCASSSEDRLNTIYFGEGSWLTVV.

The rearrangement joins TRBV6-6 to TRBJ1-2, with TRBD1 matching 7 bases. V gave up 10 bases and J gave up 6 bases; unmatched junction bases: 8. Germline CDR1 MNHNY, CDR2 SVGAGI (reference sequence). CDR3 length equals 12 residues. The CDR3 loop is CATTRQGDGYTF. DNA of the CDR3: TGTGCCACTACACGACAGGGAGATGGCTACACCTTC.